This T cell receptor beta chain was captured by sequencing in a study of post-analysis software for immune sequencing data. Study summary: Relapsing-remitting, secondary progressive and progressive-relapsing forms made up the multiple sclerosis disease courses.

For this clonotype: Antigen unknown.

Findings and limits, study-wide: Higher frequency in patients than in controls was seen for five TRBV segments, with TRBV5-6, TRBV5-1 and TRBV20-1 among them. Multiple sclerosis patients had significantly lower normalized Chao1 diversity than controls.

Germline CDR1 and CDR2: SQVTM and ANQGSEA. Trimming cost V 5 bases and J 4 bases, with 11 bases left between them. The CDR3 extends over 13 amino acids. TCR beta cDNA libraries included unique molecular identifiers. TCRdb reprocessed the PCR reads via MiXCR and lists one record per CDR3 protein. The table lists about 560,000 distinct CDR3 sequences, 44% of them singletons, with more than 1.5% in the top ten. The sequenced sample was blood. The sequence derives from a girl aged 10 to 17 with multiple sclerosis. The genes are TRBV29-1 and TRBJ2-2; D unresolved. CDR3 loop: CSVLGRLTGELFF. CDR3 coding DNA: TGCAGCGTTCTAGGAAGACTCACCGGGGAGCTGTTTTTT.